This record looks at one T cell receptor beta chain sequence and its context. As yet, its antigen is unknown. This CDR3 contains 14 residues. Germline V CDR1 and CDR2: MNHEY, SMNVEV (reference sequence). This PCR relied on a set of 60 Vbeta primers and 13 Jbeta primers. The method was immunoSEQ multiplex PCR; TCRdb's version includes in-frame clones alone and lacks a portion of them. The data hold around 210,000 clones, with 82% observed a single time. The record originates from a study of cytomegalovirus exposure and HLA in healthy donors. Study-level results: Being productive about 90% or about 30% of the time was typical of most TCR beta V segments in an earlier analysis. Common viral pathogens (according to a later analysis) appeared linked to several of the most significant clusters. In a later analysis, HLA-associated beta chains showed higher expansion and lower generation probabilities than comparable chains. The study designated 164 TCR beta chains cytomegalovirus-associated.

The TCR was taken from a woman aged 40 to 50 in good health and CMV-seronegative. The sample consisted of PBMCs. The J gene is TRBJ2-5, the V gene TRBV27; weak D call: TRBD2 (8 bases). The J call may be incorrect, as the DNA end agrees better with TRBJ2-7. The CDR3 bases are TGTGCCAGCCGGGAGGGACAGAAAGCCTACGAGCAGTACTTC. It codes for CASREGQKAYEQYF.